This TCR beta chain was captured in a study of cytomegalovirus exposure and HLA in healthy donors. Study results and caveats: Immune exposure data for these donors was limited to CMV serostatus. CMV antigen specificity was confirmed in vitro for a few CMV-associated chains.

This cohort consisted of healthy bone marrow donors. The PCR ran on 60 Vbeta and 13 Jbeta primers. Profiling relied on immunoSEQ multiplex PCR, and the TCRdb table lists in-frame clones only, not all of them. The table records about 140,000 clones, approximately 80% of them present only once. With regard to this clone: Its specificity is unknown.

The material sequenced was PBMCs. The clonotype comes from a young man in good health and CMV-seronegative.

The CDR3 DNA sequence: TGTGCCAGTAGTAAACAGTTTAATCAGCCCCAGCATTTT. As protein: CASSKQFNQPQHF. The rearrangement joins TRBV19 to TRBJ1-5; D gene uncertain. V was clipped by 4 bases and J by 4 bases, with 8 bases between them. CDR1 is LNHDA and CDR2 is SQIVND in the germline V gene (reference sequence). The CDR3 spans 13 residues.